The present TCR beta chain was sequenced within a study of blood T cell repertoires in COVID-19. Participants' reported clinical history set cohort assignment. Profiling relied on immunoSEQ multiplex PCR, and the TCRdb table lists in-frame clones only, not all of them. The sample shows fewer than 500,000 clones, approximately 92% of them seen only once. After removal of 2 bases from V and 6 bases from J, the junction contained 4 bases not matched to a gene. CDR3 size: 13 residues. CDR1 and CDR2 (germline): LGHDT, YNNKEL (reference sequence). The receptor comes from a man between 25 and 39 years old who had recovered from COVID-19. The sample comprised PBMCs or T cells enriched from blood (not recorded which). This chain uses TRBV3-1 (or the pseudogene TRBV3-2) with TRBJ2-7; 7 bases agree with TRBD1. Here the CDR3 reads CASSQRTGTEQYF. Here the CDR3 DNA reads TGTGCCAGCAGCCAAAGGACAGGAACCGAGCAGTACTTC.